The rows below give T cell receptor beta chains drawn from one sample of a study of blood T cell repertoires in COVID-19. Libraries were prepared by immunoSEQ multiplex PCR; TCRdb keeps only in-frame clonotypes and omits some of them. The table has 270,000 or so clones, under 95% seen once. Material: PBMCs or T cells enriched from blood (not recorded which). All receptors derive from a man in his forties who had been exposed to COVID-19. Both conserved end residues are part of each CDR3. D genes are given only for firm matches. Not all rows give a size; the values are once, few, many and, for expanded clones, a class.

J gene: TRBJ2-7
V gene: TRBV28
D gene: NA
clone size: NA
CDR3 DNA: TGTGCCAGCAGTTTATACGGGCAGGGGCCTTACGAGCAGTACTTC
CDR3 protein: CASSLYGQGPYEQYF

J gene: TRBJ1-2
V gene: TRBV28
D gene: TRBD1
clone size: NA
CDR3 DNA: TGTGCCAGCAGTGAGACAGGGGGCGCCCGCTATGGCTACACCTTC
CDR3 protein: CASSETGGARYGYTF

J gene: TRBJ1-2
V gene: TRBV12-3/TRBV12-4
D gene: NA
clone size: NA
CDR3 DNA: TGTGCCAGCAGCCCGGGAGGGTATGGCTACACCTTC
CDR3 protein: CASSPGGYGYTF

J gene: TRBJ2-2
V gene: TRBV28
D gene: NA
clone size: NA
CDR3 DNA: TGTGCCACCCGAAGAGGTGGCGGGGAGCTGTTTTTT
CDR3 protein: CATRRGGGELFF

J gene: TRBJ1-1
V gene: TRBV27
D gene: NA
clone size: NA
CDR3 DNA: TGTGCCAGCAGTTTATCCGGGACACTGTACACTGAAGCTTTCTTT
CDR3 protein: CASSLSGTLYTEAFF

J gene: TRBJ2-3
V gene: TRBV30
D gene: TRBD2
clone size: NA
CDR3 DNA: TGTGCCTGGAGGGCTAGCGGGTTCACAGATACGCAGTATTTT
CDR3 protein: CAWRASGFTDTQYF

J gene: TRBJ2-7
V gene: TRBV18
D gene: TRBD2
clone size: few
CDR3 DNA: TGTGCCAGCTCCGACCAGATAGCGGGAGGGGAACACGAGCAGTACTTC
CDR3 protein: CASSDQIAGGEHEQYF

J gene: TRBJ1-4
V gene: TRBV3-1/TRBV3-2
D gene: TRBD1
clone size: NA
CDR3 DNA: TGTGCCAGCAGCCAATCCGGGACAGGGTTCTTTGAAAAACTGTTTTTT
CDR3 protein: CASSQSGTGFFEKLFF

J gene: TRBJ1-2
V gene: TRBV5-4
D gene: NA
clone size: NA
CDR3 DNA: TGTGCCAGCAGCCCATCTAGCCCAGGAGTCTATGGCTACACCTTC
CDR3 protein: CASSPSSPGVYGYTF

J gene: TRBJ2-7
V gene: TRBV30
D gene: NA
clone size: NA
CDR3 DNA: TGTGCCTGGAGCTACGCTGACGAGCAGTACTTC
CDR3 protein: CAWSYADEQYF

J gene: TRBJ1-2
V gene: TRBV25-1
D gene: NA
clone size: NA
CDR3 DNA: TGTGCCAGCAGTGATTCGGACAGAACTAACTATGGCTACACCTTC
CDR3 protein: CASSDSDRTNYGYTF

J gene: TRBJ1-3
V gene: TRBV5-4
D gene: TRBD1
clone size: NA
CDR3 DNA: TGTGCCAGCAGCCCCGACAGGGGGCTTGGAAACACCATATATTTT
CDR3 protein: CASSPDRGLGNTIYF

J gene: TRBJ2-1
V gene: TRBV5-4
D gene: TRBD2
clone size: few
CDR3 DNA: TGTGCCAGCAGCGGCGGACTAGCGGGAGCCAATGAGCAGTTCTTC
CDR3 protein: CASSGGLAGANEQFF

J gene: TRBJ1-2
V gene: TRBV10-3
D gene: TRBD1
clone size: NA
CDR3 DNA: TGTGCCATCAGTGAGTCGACAGGGTTCTATGGCTACACCTTC
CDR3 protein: CAISESTGFYGYTF

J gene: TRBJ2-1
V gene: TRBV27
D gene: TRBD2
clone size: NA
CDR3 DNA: TGTGCCAGCAGTTTACGGACTAGCGGGAAATGGGGTGGCGATAATGAGCAGTTCTTC
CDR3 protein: CASSLRTSGKWGGDNEQFF

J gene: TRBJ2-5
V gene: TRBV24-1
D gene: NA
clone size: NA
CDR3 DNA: TGTGCCACCAGTGCGTGGCCCCCTACACAGGGTGTACAAGAGACCCAGTACTTC
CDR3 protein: CATSAWPPTQGVQETQYF

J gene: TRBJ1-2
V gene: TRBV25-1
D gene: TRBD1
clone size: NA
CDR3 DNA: TGTGCCAGCAGTGAATGGGCAGGGGGCAGCTATGGCTACACCTTC
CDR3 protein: CASSEWAGGSYGYTF

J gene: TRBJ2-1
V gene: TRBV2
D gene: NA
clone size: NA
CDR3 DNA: TGTGCCAGCGGAGTCGTGCTTGAGCAGTTCTTC
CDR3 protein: CASGVVLEQFF

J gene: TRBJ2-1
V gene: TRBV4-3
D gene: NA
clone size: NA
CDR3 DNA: TGCGCCAGCAGCCAAGCTCTAGCCCCAATCTACAATGAGCAGTTCTTC
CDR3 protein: CASSQALAPIYNEQFF

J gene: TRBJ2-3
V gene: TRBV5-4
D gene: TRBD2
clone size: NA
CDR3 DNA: TGTGCCAGCAGCGGGCTAGCGGGAGGCAGCACAGATACGCAGTATTTT
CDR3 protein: CASSGLAGGSTDTQYF

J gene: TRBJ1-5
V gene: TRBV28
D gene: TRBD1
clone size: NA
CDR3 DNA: TGTGCCAGCAGTCCGCGGACAGGGGGAGATCAGCCCCAGCATTTT
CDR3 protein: CASSPRTGGDQPQHF

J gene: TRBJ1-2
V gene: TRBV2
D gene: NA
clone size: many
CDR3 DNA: TGTGCCGGGGGAAGGGAGGACTATGGCTACACCTTC
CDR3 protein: CAGGREDYGYTF

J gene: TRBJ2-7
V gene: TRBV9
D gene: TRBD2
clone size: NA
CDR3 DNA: TGTGCCAGCAGCGACCTAGCGGAAGGGTACGAGCAGTACTTC
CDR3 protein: CASSDLAEGYEQYF

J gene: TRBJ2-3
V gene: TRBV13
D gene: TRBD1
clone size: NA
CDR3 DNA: TGTGCCAGCAGCCTTCCGACAGGGGGTGCAGATACGCAGTATTTT
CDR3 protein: CASSLPTGGADTQYF

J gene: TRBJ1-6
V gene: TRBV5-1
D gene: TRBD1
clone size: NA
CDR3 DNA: TGCGCCAGCAGCTTTGACAGGGCCAATTCACCCCTCCACTTT
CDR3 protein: CASSFDRANSPLHF

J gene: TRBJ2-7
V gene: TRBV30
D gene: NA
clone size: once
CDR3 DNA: TGTGCCTGGAGTAAGGGTAGCGCCTACGAGCAGTACTTC
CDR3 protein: CAWSKGSAYEQYF

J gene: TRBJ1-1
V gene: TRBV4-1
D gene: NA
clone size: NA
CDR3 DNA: TGCGCCAGCAGCCAAGGCATCTTAGCGGGAACTGAAGCTTTCTTT
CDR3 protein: CASSQGILAGTEAFF